The present T cell receptor (beta chain) was sequenced within a study of T cells after posttransplantation cyclophosphamide. Study observations and caveats: After PTCy, TRB diversity resembled that of CNI/methotrexate controls.

Comments on this clone: Its antigen is not known.

CDR1 is SGHTA and CDR2 is FQGNSA in the germline V gene. Unmatched junction bases numbered 3, after V lost 1 base and J lost 4 bases. This CDR3 comprises 14 residues. Profiled with immunoSEQ multiplex PCR; TCRdb holds only in-frame clones, not every one. The sample carries under 8,500 clones, roughly four fifths recorded once. Busulfan-fludarabine conditioning, marrow transplant, and cyclophosphamide on days +3 and +4 were administered. This sequence was found in a male patient in his 30s who received an allogeneic stem cell transplant from a related donor, was CMV-positive, and had acute GVHD only. Part of the T cells may come from the graft donor. V is TRBV7-2 and J is TRBJ2-5; 7 bases match TRBD2. Here the sequenced sample was PBMCs, taken around 1,500 days after allogeneic stem cell transplant with posttransplant cyclophosphamide. The CDR3 sequence: CASSLERGGETQYF. CDR3 coding DNA: TGTGCCAGCAGCTTAGAGCGGGGAGGAGAGACCCAGTACTTC.